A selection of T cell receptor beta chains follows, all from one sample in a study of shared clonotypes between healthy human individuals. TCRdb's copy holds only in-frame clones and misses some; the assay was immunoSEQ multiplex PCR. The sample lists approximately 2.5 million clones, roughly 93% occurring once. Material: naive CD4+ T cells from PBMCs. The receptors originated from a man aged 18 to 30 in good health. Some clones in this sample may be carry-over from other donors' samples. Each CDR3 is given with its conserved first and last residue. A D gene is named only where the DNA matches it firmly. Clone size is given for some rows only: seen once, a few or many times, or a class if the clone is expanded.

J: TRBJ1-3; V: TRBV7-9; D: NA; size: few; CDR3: CASSPGTSGNTIYF; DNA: TGTGCCAGCAGCCCCGGGACGTCTGGAAACACCATATATTTT
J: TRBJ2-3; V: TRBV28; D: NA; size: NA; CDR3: CASSFRRAAIHTQYF; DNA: TGTGCCAGCAGTTTCCGGCGGGCAGCGATACATACGCAGTATTTT
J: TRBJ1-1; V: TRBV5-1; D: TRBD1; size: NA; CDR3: CASSWDRGNTEAFF; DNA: TGCGCCAGCAGCTGGGACAGGGGGAACACTGAAGCTTTCTTT
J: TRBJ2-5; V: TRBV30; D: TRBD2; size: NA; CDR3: CAWSGAGGETQYF; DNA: TGTGCCTGGAGTGGAGCGGGAGGAGAGACCCAGTACTTC
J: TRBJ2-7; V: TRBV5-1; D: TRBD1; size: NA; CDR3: CASSLGGTGRNEQYF; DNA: TGCGCCAGCAGCTTGGGCGGGACAGGTCGGAACGAGCAGTACTTC
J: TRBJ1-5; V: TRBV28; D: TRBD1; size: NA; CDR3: CASSRTGEVQPQHF; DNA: TGTGCCAGCAGTAGAACAGGGGAGGTTCAGCCCCAGCATTTT
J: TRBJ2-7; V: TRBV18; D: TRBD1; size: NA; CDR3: CASSPGQGLREQYF; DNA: TGTGCCAGCTCACCCGGACAGGGTTTACGCGAGCAGTACTTC
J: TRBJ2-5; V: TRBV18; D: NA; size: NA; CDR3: CASSPPSQETQYF; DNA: TGTGCCAGCTCACCACCGAGTCAAGAGACCCAGTACTTC
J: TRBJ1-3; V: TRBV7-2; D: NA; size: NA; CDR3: CASSWGGSGNTIYF; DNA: TGTGCCAGCAGCTGGGGAGGCTCTGGAAACACCATATATTTT
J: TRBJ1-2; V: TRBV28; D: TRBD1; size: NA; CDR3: CASSSPGQGNGYTF; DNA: TGTGCCAGCAGCTCACCGGGACAGGGTAACGGCTACACCTTC
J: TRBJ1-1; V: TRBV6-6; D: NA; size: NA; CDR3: CASSKPTTQNTEAFF; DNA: TGTGCCAGCAGTAAACCTACTACACAGAACACTGAAGCTTTCTTT
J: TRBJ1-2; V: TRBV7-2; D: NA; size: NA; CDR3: CASSLGGAGWNYGYTF; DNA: TGTGCCAGCAGCTTAGGAGGGGCAGGGTGGAACTATGGCTACACCTTC
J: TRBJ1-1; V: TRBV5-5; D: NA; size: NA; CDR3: CASSTSTGMGTEAFF; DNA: TGTGCCAGCAGCACTTCGACAGGAATGGGCACTGAAGCTTTCTTT
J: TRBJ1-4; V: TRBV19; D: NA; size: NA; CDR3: CASSIFPGRNEKLFF; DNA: TGTGCCAGTAGTATTTTCCCCGGACGAAATGAAAAACTGTTTTTT
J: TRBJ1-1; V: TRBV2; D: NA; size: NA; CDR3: CASRKQYAITEAFF; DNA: TGTGCCAGCAGGAAGCAGTATGCCATCACTGAAGCTTTCTTT
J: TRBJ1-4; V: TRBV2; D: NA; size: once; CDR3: CASSENSGGNEKLFF; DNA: TGTGCCAGCAGCGAGAACTCGGGAGGTAATGAAAAACTGTTTTTT
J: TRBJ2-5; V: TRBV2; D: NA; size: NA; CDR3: CASSHDNLETQYF; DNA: TGTGCCAGCAGTCACGATAACCTCGAGACCCAGTACTTC
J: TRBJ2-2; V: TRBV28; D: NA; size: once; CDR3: CASSFVRGAAGELFF; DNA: TGTGCCAGCAGTTTCGTTCGGGGGGCGGCCGGGGAGCTGTTTTTT
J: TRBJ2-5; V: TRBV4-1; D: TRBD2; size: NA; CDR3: CASSRTPGFSGIQETQYF; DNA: TGCGCCAGCAGCCGAACCCCCGGGTTTAGCGGGATACAGGAGACCCAGTACTTC
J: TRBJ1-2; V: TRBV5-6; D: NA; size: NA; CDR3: CASSTGRLNYGYTF; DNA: TGTGCCAGCAGCACGGGACGGCTTAACTATGGCTACACCTTC
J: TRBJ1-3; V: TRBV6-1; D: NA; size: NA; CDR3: CATTMIDSGNTIYF; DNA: TGTGCCACCACCATGATTGACTCTGGAAACACCATATATTTT
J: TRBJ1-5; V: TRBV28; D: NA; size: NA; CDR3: CASSLWVASAQHF; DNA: TGTGCCAGCAGTTTATGGGTGGCGTCGGCCCAGCATTTT
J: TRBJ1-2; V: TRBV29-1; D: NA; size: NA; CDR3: CSVGGHGEGYTF; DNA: TGCAGCGTTGGGGGACACGGCGAAGGCTACACCTTC
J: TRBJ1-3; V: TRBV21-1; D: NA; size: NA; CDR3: CASSKEGRRRAGNTIYF; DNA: TGTGCCAGCAGCAAAGAGGGAAGGAGGAGGGCTGGAAACACCATATATTTT
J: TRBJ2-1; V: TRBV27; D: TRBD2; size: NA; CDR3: CASWTSGAYNEQFF; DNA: TGTGCCAGCTGGACTAGCGGAGCCTACAATGAGCAGTTCTTC
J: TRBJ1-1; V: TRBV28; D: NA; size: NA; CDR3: CASSLWSPQNTEAFF; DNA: TGTGCCAGCAGTTTATGGAGCCCGCAGAACACTGAAGCTTTCTTT
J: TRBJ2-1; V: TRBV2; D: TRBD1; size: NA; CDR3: CASSYQGASEQFF; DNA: TGTGCCAGCAGTTATCAGGGGGCGAGTGAGCAGTTCTTC
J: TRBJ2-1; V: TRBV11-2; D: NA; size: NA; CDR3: CASSTPYNEQFF; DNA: TGTGCCAGCAGCACTCCCTACAATGAGCAGTTCTTC
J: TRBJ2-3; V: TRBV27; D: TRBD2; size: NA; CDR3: CASDTSGPPWGTDTQYF; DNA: TGTGCCAGCGATACTAGCGGTCCACCGTGGGGCACAGATACGCAGTATTTT
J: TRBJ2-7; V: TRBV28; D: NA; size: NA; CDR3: CASSPYLGAYEQYF; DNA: TGTGCCAGCAGCCCTTATTTGGGTGCCTACGAGCAGTACTTC
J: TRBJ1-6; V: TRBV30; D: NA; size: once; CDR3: CAWKQAGAYNSPLHF; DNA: TGTGCCTGGAAACAGGCAGGGGCCTATAATTCACCCCTCCACTTT
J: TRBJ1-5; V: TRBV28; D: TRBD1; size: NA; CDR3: CASSPLTGEGQPQHF; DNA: TGTGCCAGCAGTCCTCTAACAGGGGAGGGGCAGCCCCAGCATTTT
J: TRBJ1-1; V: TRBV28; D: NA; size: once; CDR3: CASSLNLRGNAEAFF; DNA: TGTGCCAGCAGTTTAAATCTCCGGGGGAACGCTGAAGCTTTCTTT
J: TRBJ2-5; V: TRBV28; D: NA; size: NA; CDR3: CASSAGGRGETQYF; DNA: TGTGCCAGCTCGGCCGGGGGTCGGGGAGAGACCCAGTACTTC
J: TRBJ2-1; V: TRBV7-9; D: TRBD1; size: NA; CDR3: CASSLAPGQGSSYNEQFF; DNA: TGTGCCAGCAGCTTAGCACCGGGACAGGGTAGCTCCTACAATGAGCAGTTCTTC
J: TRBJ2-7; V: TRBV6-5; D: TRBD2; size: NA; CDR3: CASSYGGTPGRWEQYF; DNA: TGTGCCAGCAGTTACGGGGGGACCCCCGGGAGGTGGGAGCAGTACTTC
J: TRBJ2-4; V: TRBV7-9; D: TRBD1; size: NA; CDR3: CASSLGRTGAKNIQYF; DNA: TGTGCCAGCAGCTTAGGGAGGACAGGGGCCAAAAACATTCAGTACTTC
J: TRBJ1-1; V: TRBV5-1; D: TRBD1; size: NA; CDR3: CASSLFPGGSTEAFF; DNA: TGCGCCAGCAGCTTGTTCCCAGGGGGGTCCACTGAAGCTTTCTTT
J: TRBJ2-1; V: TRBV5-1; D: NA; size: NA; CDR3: CASSFQGEGAYNEQFF; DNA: TGCGCCAGCAGCTTCCAGGGGGAGGGGGCCTACAATGAGCAGTTCTTC
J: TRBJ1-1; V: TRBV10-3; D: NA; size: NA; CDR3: CAIMPSGGSPPFF; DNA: TGTGCCATCATGCCCAGCGGAGGGTCCCCACCTTTCTTT
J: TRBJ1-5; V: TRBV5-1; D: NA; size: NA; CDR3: CASSLAGDYNQPQHF; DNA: TGCGCCAGCAGCTTGGCAGGGGACTACAATCAGCCCCAGCATTTT
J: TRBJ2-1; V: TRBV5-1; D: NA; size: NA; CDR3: CASSLRQYNEQFF; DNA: TGCGCCAGCAGCTTGCGACAGTACAATGAGCAGTTCTTC
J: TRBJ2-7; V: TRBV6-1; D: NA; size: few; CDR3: CATRAAPYEQYF; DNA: TGTGCCACCCGGGCAGCCCCCTACGAGCAGTACTTC
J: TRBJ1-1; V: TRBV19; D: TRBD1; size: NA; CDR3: CASSIRMDRGFEAFF; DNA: TGTGCCAGTAGTATAAGAATGGACAGGGGGTTTGAAGCTTTCTTT
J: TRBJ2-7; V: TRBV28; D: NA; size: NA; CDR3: CASEALGARQYF; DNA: TGTGCCTCAGAAGCCCTTGGGGCGCGGCAGTACTTC
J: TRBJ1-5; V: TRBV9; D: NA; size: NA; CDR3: CASSPTAISNQPQHF; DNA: TGTGCCAGCAGCCCAACAGCAATTAGCAATCAGCCCCAGCATTTT
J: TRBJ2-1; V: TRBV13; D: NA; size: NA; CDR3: CASSLEPREQFF; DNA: TGTGCCAGCAGCTTAGAGCCAAGGGAGCAGTTCTTC
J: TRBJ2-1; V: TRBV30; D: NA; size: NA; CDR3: CAWTAAGHSFNEQFF; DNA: TGTGCCTGGACTGCGGCGGGACACAGTTTCAATGAGCAGTTCTTC
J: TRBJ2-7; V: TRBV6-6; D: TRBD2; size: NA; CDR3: CASSYNLAGGSYEQYF; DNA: TGTGCCAGCAGTTATAACCTAGCGGGAGGGAGTTACGAGCAGTACTTC
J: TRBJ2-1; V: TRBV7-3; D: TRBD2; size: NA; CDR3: CASSLASGREGYNEQFF; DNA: TGTGCCAGCAGCCTCGCTAGCGGGAGAGAGGGGTACAATGAGCAGTTCTTC
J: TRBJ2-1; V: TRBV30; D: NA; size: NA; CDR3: CAWSPGQGKNEQFF; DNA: TGTGCCTGGAGTCCGGGACAAGGCAAGAATGAGCAGTTCTTC
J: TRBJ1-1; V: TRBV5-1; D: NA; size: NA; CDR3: CASSLRMDGSEAFF; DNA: TGCGCCAGCAGCTTACGGATGGATGGGTCTGAAGCTTTCTTT
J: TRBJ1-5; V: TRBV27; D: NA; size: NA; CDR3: CASSSVGTLGHQPQHF; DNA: TGTGCCAGCAGTTCCGTCGGGACACTCGGTCACCAGCCCCAGCATTTT
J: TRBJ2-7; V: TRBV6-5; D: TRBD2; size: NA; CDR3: CASSKPGGSLEQYF; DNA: TGTGCCAGCAGTAAGCCGGGAGGGTCCCTCGAGCAGTACTTC
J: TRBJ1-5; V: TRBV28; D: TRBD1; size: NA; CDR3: CASSPTGLSNQPQHF; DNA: TGTGCCAGCAGCCCGACAGGGTTGAGCAATCAGCCCCAGCATTTT